The rows below give T cell receptor beta chains drawn from one sample of a study of T-cell memory formation after mild COVID-19. MiXCR was run by TCRdb on the 5' RACE reads, yielding one entry per CDR3 protein. This sample has 90,000 to 120,000 distinct CDR3 sequences; 13% to 15% occur once, and the top ten carry about 39%. Material: PBMCs or a T cell subset sorted from them (not recorded which). The source is a man between 18 and 29 years old who had mild COVID-19 (a few samples of this study predate the infection). Cell type and time point are not known. CDR3s include the opening cysteine and the closing phenylalanine or tryptophan.

v_call	j_call	cdr3_aa
TRBV10-3	TRBJ1-2	CAISEPERTNYGYTF
TRBV9	TRBJ1-1	CASSPPVGQMNTEAFF
TRBV15	TRBJ1-2	CATSREAGLLDGYTF
TRBV7-8	TRBJ2-5	CASSLFPGGHDETQYF
TRBV7-9	TRBJ2-1	CASSPGGLVVLFF
TRBV12-3/TRBV12-4	TRBJ1-1	CASSPPETEAFF
TRBV12-3/TRBV12-4	TRBJ2-1	CASKPSGGRYNEQFF
TRBV4-3	TRBJ1-5	CASSQGGGSNQPQHF
TRBV7-8	TRBJ1-1	CASSGQGSTEAFF
TRBV2	TRBJ2-1	CASRLDRGDYNEQFF
TRBV29-1	TRBJ2-7	CSVEDFGEQYF
TRBV6-5	TRBJ2-5	CASSYRTGERPETQYF
TRBV7-3	TRBJ2-3	CASSLKGGDTQYF
TRBV6-6	TRBJ2-7	CASRVSAYEQYF
TRBV20-1	TRBJ2-5	CSARDKGVWDRGVGETQYF
TRBV4-1	TRBJ2-7	CASSQGLAGASYEQYF
TRBV6-5	TRBJ2-3	CASSYSGDYTQYF
TRBV19	TRBJ2-1	CASSPAISEQFF
TRBV4-3	TRBJ2-6	CASSQDSGTGANVLTF
TRBV12-3/TRBV12-4	TRBJ2-5	CASSQLAAQETQYF
TRBV5-6	TRBJ1-2	CASSGYGTRSYGYTF
TRBV5-1	TRBJ2-1	CASSHRTDNEQFF
TRBV4-3	TRBJ1-2	CASSQDLGQGAYYGYTF
TRBV15	TRBJ2-5	CATSRVELRQGSQYF
TRBV7-9	TRBJ2-3	CASRLGTGSDTQYF
TRBV6-5	TRBJ2-1	CASSYQGLAGDNEQFF
TRBV19	TRBJ2-1	CASSIVGGGDSYNEQFF
TRBV20-1	TRBJ1-2	CSAREPRTGASYDGYTF
TRBV11-2	TRBJ1-1	CASSLDVGRGAFF
TRBV24-1	TRBJ2-3	CATSDFQGTQYF
TRBV7-6	TRBJ2-7	CASSPGGTGGLYEQYF
TRBV4-2	TRBJ2-2	CASSQGGTGTNTGELFF
TRBV9	TRBJ2-6	CASSGERVSSGANVLTF
TRBV6-5	TRBJ2-3	CASSYRTGKTDTQYF
TRBV4-3	TRBJ1-1	CASSQVSSAEAFF
TRBV5-6	TRBJ2-3	CASSPSGLVFPDTQYF
TRBV20-1	TRBJ1-6	CSARGTGGSYNSPLHF
TRBV7-9	TRBJ1-1	CASSRQGSTEAFF
TRBV2	TRBJ2-1	CASSRALLPYNEQFF
TRBV7-8	TRBJ2-1	CASSLDGAPYNEQFF
TRBV4-3	TRBJ1-3	CASSQDVLYSGNTIYF
TRBV5-1	TRBJ1-1	CASSFRKNTEAFF
TRBV28	TRBJ1-3	CASSVIEGSLGDTIYF
TRBV3-1	TRBJ2-3	CASSQEVGLAGGFSTDTQYF
TRBV4-2	TRBJ2-7	CASSQETSGGYEQYF
TRBV20-1	TRBJ2-1	CSAREFGVYNEQFF
TRBV18	TRBJ2-1	CASSPEPKGYNEQFF
TRBV7-6	TRBJ2-3	CASSLVLADTQYF